Below are 3 T cell receptor beta chains sequenced from a single sample in a study of cytotoxic CD8 clonotypes in ibrutinib-treated CLL (dated by TCRdb to 2020 to 2022). The method was the immunoSEQ multiplex PCR assay. TCRdb re-hosts the immuneACCESS table, in-frame sequences only. Its copies lack some clones; in the studies checked, an unresolved V gene accounts for under half of them, and the cause for the rest is not known. The sample table lists 300,000 to 400,000 clones, 67% of them with a count of one. Jointly, the top ten make up roughly 6% of the sample. The material was PBMCs, obtained after 36 months of ibrutinib treatment. Source of these receptors: a human donor with chronic lymphocytic leukemia.

This clone was seen more than once but under ten times. The chain employs TRBV5-1 and TRBJ2-1; tentatively, D is TRBD2 (6 bases). The CDR3 consists of 14 residues. V was clipped by 6 bases and J by 9 bases, with 19 bases between them. CDR1 is SGHRS, CDR2 YFSETQ, per germline. This chain's CDR3 is CASIRGEFWSEQFF. The CDR3, as DNA: TGCGCCAGCATCCGCGGGGAGTTTTGGAGTGAGCAGTTCTTC.

The V call is TRBV25-1, the J call TRBJ2-5; D could derive from TRBD1 or TRBD2 (6 bases each). CDR1 and CDR2 from the germline V gene are MGHDK and SYGVNS. CDR3 size: 15 residues. Between the trimmed V and J ends, which lost 5 bases and 1 base, there was a span of 14 bases. In nucleotides, the CDR3 is TGTGCCAGCAGTCCCCTAGGGGGGTCCCAAGAGACCCAGTACTTC. Translated, it gives CASSPLGGSQETQYF.

This clone occurred a few times. V usage is TRBV5-1 and J usage is TRBJ2-7; 9 nucleotides align to TRBD1. CDR1 SGHRS and CDR2 YFSETQ come from the germline V gene. The CDR3 length is 14 residues. After removal of 1 base from V and 3 bases from J, the junction contained 2 bases not matched to a gene. CDR3 region: CASSLWTGDYEQYF. CDR3 nucleotides: TGCGCCAGCAGCTTGTGGACAGGGGACTACGAGCAGTACTTC.